What follows is one TCR beta chain and its context. Its antigen is currently unknown. This entry comes from a study of T-cell memory formation after mild COVID-19. Whole-study context: TCR clustering was largely donor specific. Points from the study as a whole: There was a balanced CD4/CD8 profile in clones contracting day 15 to 85, and later expanders leaned CD4+. Some SARS-CoV-2-responding clones were already detected in memory before infection.

V lost 7 bases and J lost 5; bases outside the gene matches: 3. Germline CDR1 is ENHRY and CDR2 is SYGVKD. The CDR3 totals 12 residues. Using its own MiXCR run on the 5' RACE reads, TCRdb lists one record per CDR3 protein. This sample has roughly 250,000 distinct CDR3 sequences, with over 15% found just once. Sequencing was carried out using PBMCs or a T cell subset sorted from them (not recorded which). The chain joins TRBV10-3 to TRBJ2-7; 9 positions agree with TRBD1. The sequence was obtained from a man aged 18 to 30 who had mild COVID-19 (a few samples of this study predate the infection). Cell type and time point are not known. The CDR3 nucleotides are TGTGCCATCAACACAGGGGGCCACGAGCAGTACTTC. It encodes CAINTGGHEQYF.